This T cell receptor beta chain was retrieved from a study of control samples from healthy donors and cancer patients. This table comes from immunoSEQ multiplex PCR, and its TCRdb copy is limited to in-frame clones, with some not included. Of fewer than 85,000 clones listed, about 95% were seen once; the top ten hold over 2.5%. The CDR3 contains 14 residues. Germline assignment: CDR1 LGHDT and CDR2 YNNKEL (reference sequence). Unmatched junction bases numbered 5, after V lost 4 bases and J lost 10 bases. This clonotype was obtained from a woman in her 30s in good health. The sequenced material came from blood. This chain connects TRBV3-1 (or the pseudogene TRBV3-2) to TRBJ2-1; 12 nucleotides agree with TRBD2. In nucleotides, the CDR3 is TGTGCCAGCAGCCCTAGCGGGGGGGCCCGGGAGCAGTTCTTC. Translation gives CASSPSGGAREQFF.